The 13 T cell receptor beta chains in this list originate from one sample, sequenced in a study of CD4 T cells in relation to SARS-CoV-2 and coronaviruses. TCRdb's table, derived via immunoSEQ multiplex PCR, lists solely in-frame clones and lacks some. The data show some 26,000 clones, about 73% seen once. These receptors' targets are unknown. Before the COVID-19 pandemic, during about 2010-2018, CD4+ T cells were taken from unexposed donors. Isolation of CD4+ T cells took place after 10 days in culture. The source material was CD4+ T cells from PBMCs, cultured in vitro. These receptors were collected from a human donor in good health.

The chain is built from TRBV12-5 and TRBJ2-3; D perhaps matches TRBD1 (6 bases). V was cut by 6 bases and J by 4 bases, with 14 bases left in between. Germline V gene sequence: CDR1 LGHNT, CDR2 FRNRAP. The CDR3 loop spans 14 amino acids. The CDR3 loop reads CASGRTGFPDTQYF. The CDR3 DNA reads TGTGCTAGTGGAAGAACAGGGTTCCCAGATACGCAGTATTTT.

The chain is built from TRBV5-1 and TRBJ2-2; 12 bases are a match to TRBD2. The J segment lost 5 bases and the V segment lost 0 bases, leaving 5 bases of the junction unmatched. Germline V gene lookup returns CDR1 SGHRS and CDR2 YFSETQ. CDR3 size: 17 residues. The CDR3 loop is CASSLGTSGRRTGELFF. The DNA of the CDR3 is TGCGCCAGCAGCTTGGGTACTAGCGGGAGGCGGACCGGGGAGCTGTTTTTT.

The V call is TRBV18, the J call TRBJ2-7; 12 nucleotides match TRBD2. Trimming took 3 bases from V and 6 from J; bases not matched to a gene: 6. The CDR3 has 15 residues. From germline, CDR1 is KGHSH and CDR2 LQKENI. This chain's CDR3 is CASSPRLAGEVEQYF. DNA of the CDR3: TGTGCCAGCTCACCCCGACTAGCGGGAGAAGTCGAGCAGTACTTC.

V usage is TRBV7-9 and J usage is TRBJ2-3; a weak D match, TRBD1 (6 bases). The CDR3 sequence is 15 residues long. V shed 2 bases and J shed 4 bases, with 13 bases lying between them. Germline loops: CDR1 SEHNR, CDR2 FQNEAQ (reference sequence). The CDR3 nucleotides are TGTGCCAGCAGCTTAACGAACAGGGCCGCAGATACGCAGTATTTT. It translates to CASSLTNRAADTQYF.

The chain combines TRBV6-5 with TRBJ1-2; D unclear. Germline V CDR1 and CDR2: MNHEY, SVGAGI. Trimming cost V 2 bases and J 6 bases, with 7 bases left between them. This CDR3 has 12 residues. The CDR3 sequence: CASSYNEDGYTF. CDR3 DNA: TGTGCCAGCAGTTACAACGAGGATGGCTACACCTTC.

The chain is built from TRBV15 and TRBJ2-5; no clear D gene. Trimming left V 1 base short and J 4 bases short, with 10 bases between. The germline CDR1 and CDR2 sequences are LNHNV and YYDKDF (reference sequence). There are 14 residues in the CDR3. DNA for the CDR3: TGTGCCACCAGCAGAGGGGGTTGGGGAGAGACCCAGTACTTC. It specifies CATSRGGWGETQYF. Full variable domain (rest looked up from reference TRBV15 and TRBJ2-5): DAMVIQNPRYQVTQFGKPVTLSCSQTLNHNVMYWYQQKSSQAPKLLFHYYDKDFNNEADTPDNFQSRRPNTSFCFLDIRSPGLGDTAMYLCATSRGGWGETQYFGPGTRLLVL.

This clone was observed a handful of times. The V and J genes are TRBV19 and TRBJ2-1; possibly TRBD1 or TRBD2 for D (6 bases each). Germline values: CDR1 LNHDA, CDR2 SQIVND (reference sequence). CDR3 length: 16 amino acids. Deletions cut 3 bases from V and 9 bases from J, with 21 bases between. The chain's CDR3 is CASSIPLSSGGAEQFF. The CDR3 DNA sequence: TGTGCCAGTAGTATCCCCCTTTCTTCCGGGGGCGCTGAGCAGTTCTTC.

V usage is TRBV3-1 (or the pseudogene TRBV3-2) and J usage is TRBJ2-2, with D hard to call. The CDR3 runs 16 residues. Per germline, CDR1 LGHDT and CDR2 YNNKEL (reference sequence). V was clipped by 0 bases and J by 0 bases, with 8 bases between them. CDR3 nucleotide sequence: TGTGCCAGCAGCCAAGATGGGAACACGAACACCGGGGAGCTGTTTTTT. The encoded protein is CASSQDGNTNTGELFF.

This chain joins TRBV4-2 and TRBJ2-1, with D possibly called TRBD1 or TRBD2 (5 bases each). Germline assignment: CDR1 LGHNA and CDR2 YNFKEQ. V gave up 2 bases and J gave up 10 bases, with 18 bases separating them. The CDR3 totals 15 residues. The CDR3 region has the DNA TGTGCCAGCAGCCAATCCGGGACCCCATCGGAAGAGCAGTTCTTC. The encoded protein is CASSQSGTPSEEQFF.

This chain connects TRBV6-5 to TRBJ1-6; perhaps TRBD1 as D (5 bases). V gave up 4 bases and J gave up 7 bases, with 11 bases separating them. The CDR3 is 14 residues long. Germline V lookup: CDR1 MNHEY, CDR2 SVGAGI. CDR3 protein: CASSWDYQNSPLHF. CDR3 DNA: TGTGCCAGCAGTTGGGACTATCAGAATTCACCCCTCCACTTT.

The chain employs TRBV21-1 and TRBJ2-7. TRBV21-1 is a pseudogene segment. The CDR3 covers 13 residues. CDR3 DNA sequence: TGTGCCAGCCGGGCGTACGTAACCTACGAGCAGTACTTC. This codes for CASRAYVTYEQYF.

The chain uses TRBV3-1 (or the pseudogene TRBV3-2) and TRBJ2-1; weak D call: TRBD2 (6 bases). Germline CDR1 LGHDT, CDR2 YNNKEL (reference sequence). The CDR3 runs 15 residues. Trimming pared 3 bases from V and 8 bases from J, leaving 17 bases between. In DNA, the CDR3 is TGTGCCAGCAGCCACCGATCGGGGGTTTCGGATGAGCAGTTCTTC. The encoded protein is CASSHRSGVSDEQFF.

The V gene is TRBV7-9, the J gene TRBJ2-1; 9 bases align to TRBD2. Trimming at V came to 4 bases and at J to 10 bases, leaving 8 bases not matched to a gene. This CDR3 has 14 residues. Per germline, CDR1 SEHNR and CDR2 FQNEAQ (reference sequence). The CDR3 loop reads CASSSGLAGAEQFF. As DNA, the CDR3 is TGTGCCAGCAGCTCGGGACTAGCAGGAGCCGAGCAGTTCTTC.